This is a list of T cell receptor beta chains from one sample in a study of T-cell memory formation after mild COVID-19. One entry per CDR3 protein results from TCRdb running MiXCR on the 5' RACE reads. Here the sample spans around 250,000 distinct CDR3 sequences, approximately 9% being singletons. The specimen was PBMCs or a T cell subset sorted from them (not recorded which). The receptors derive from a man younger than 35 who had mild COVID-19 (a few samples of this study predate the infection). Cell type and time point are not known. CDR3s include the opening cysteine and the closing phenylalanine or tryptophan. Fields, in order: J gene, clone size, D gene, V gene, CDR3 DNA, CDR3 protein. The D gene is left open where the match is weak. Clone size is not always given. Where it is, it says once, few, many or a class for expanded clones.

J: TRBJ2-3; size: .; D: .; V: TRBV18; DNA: TGTGCCAGCTCCTCCCCCGAGACATTCATCACAGATACGCAGTATTTT; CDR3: CASSSPETFITDTQYF
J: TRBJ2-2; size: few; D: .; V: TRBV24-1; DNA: TGTGCCACCAGTGAATGGGCCGGCAGCGGGGAGCTGTTTTTT; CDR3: CATSEWAGSGELFF
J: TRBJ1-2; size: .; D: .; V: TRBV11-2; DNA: TGTGCCAGCAGCTTAAGTACAGGGACTAACTATGGCTACACCTTC; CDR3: CASSLSTGTNYGYTF
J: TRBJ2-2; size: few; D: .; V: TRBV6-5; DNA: TGTGCCAGCAGTCAAGGGGACATTTACACCGGGGAGCTGTTTTTT; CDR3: CASSQGDIYTGELFF
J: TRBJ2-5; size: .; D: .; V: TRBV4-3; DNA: TGCGCCAGCAGCCCCCAGACCGCACTAGGGACCCAGTACTTC; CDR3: CASSPQTALGTQYF
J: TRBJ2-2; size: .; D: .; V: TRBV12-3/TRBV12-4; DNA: TGTGCCAGCAGTTTTGTGGGCTACACCGGGGAGCTGTTTTTT; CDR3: CASSFVGYTGELFF
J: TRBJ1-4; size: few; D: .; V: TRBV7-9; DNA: TGTGCCAGCAGCCCCGGACAGAGTGCAACTAATGAAAAACTGTTTTTT; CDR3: CASSPGQSATNEKLFF
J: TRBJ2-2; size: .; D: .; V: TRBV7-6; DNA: TGTGCCAGCAGCACAGCGAACACCGGGGAGCTGTTTTTT; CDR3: CASSTANTGELFF
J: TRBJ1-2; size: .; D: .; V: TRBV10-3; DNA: TGTGCCATCAGTGCGGTCCGGGGGTATGGCTACACCTTC; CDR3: CAISAVRGYGYTF
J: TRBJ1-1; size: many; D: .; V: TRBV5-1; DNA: TGCGCCAGCAGCTTCACCCAGAGAACAGGGATCTCTACTGAAGCTTTCTTT; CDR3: CASSFTQRTGISTEAFF